The 16 T cell receptor beta chains reported below all come from one sample, sequenced in a study of T-cell memory formation after mild COVID-19. TCRdb called the 5' RACE reads again in MiXCR, with one record for every CDR3 protein. The sample lists a few hundred thousand distinct CDR3 sequences; approximately 21% were seen once. Sequences were obtained from PBMCs or a T cell subset sorted from them (not recorded which). The receptors here all came from an adult woman who had mild COVID-19 (a few samples of this study predate the infection). Cell type and time point are not known.

The J gene is TRBJ2-3, the V gene TRBV24-1, with D hard to call. Germline CDR1 and CDR2: KGHDR and SFDVKD. Trimming shortened V by 6 bases and J by 6 bases, and 9 bases separated the two germline ends. The CDR3 has 12 residues. CDR3 DNA: TGTGCCACCAGTAGCTGGCGTGATACGCAGTATTTT. Protein product: CATSSWRDTQYF.

About this clonotype itself: The junction does not match germline at one end; this may be a read error. The chain uses TRBV29-1 and TRBJ2-3; D is possibly TRBD1 or TRBD2 (6 bases each). This CDR3 is 15 amino acids long. The germline gives CDR1 SQVTM, CDR2 ANQGSEA. Here the CDR3 DNA reads TGCAGCGGGAGGGGGTCCGCAGGACGCACATATACGCAGTATTTT. Translation gives CSGRGSAGRTYTQYF.

This clonotype was counted a few times. The CDR3 DNA follows: TGTGCCAGCAGCTCTCTAGCGGGGGGCTACACAGATACGCAGTATTTT. It encodes CASSSLAGGYTDTQYF. The chain couples TRBV7-9 to TRBJ2-3, with 11 bases matching TRBD2. The CDR3 spans 16 residues. Germline CDR1 SEHNR, CDR2 FQNEAQ (reference sequence). After removal of 4 bases from V and 2 bases from J, the junction contained 5 bases not matched to a gene.

The J gene is TRBJ2-1, the V gene TRBV3-1; no reliable D call. V lost 3 bases and J 0 bases, leaving 12 bases between the germline ends. The germline V gene encodes CDR1 LGHDT and CDR2 YNNKEL (reference sequence). This CDR3 is 16 amino acids long. CDR3 in amino acids: CASSQWVASSYNEQFF. CDR3 DNA: TGTGCCAGCAGCCAGTGGGTCGCGAGCTCCTACAATGAGCAGTTCTTC.

The J gene is TRBJ1-5, the V gene TRBV24-1; D uncertain. Trimming removed 6 bases at V and 0 bases at J, with 8 bases between. Germline V gene data show CDR1 as KGHDR and CDR2 as SFDVKD. This CDR3 has 14 amino acids. In nucleotides, the CDR3 is TGTGCCACCAGTCCAGTCTCTAGCAATCAGCCCCAGCATTTT. It translates to CATSPVSSNQPQHF.

This clonotype occurred a few times. This sequence joins TRBV12-3 or TRBV12-4 and TRBJ2-7, with a tentative D call TRBD2 (6 bases). Trimming took off 5 bases at V and 5 bases at J, with 10 bases between the two ends. This CDR3 is built from 12 residues. The CDR3 nucleotides read TGTGCCAGCAGTGGAGGGAATCACGAGCAGTACTTC. It is translated as CASSGGNHEQYF.

This clonotype was detected many times. The chain joins TRBV7-3 to TRBJ2-1; tentatively, D is TRBD1 (5 bases). This CDR3 spans 16 amino acids. Germline loops: CDR1 SGHTA, CDR2 FQGTGA. V lost 5 bases to trimming and J lost 2 bases, with 16 bases between them. The CDR3 loop reads CASSLLGPIPYNEQFF. CDR3 in DNA: TGTGCCAGCAGCCTCTTGGGGCCCATCCCCTACAATGAGCAGTTCTTC.

Many counts were recorded for this clonotype. The chain carries TRBV7-9 and TRBJ2-7, with D perhaps given as TRBD1 or TRBD2 (5 bases each). This CDR3 is 15 amino acids long. Germline CDR1 reads SEHNR; CDR2 reads FQNEAQ (reference sequence). V was shortened by 5 bases and J by 3 bases, with 17 bases between the two germline ends. This CDR3 is CASSHGTEDIYEQYF. CDR3 bases: TGTGCCAGCAGCCACGGGACGGAGGACATCTACGAGCAGTACTTC.

As regards this clonotype: A junction boundary mismatches the germline segment, possibly from a read error. The rearrangement joins TRBV6-5 to TRBJ1-2, with D perhaps matching TRBD1 (5 bases). Germline lookup yields CDR1 MNHEY and CDR2 SVGAGI. The CDR3 spans 14 residues. This CDR3 is CASRYSGANYGYTF. In DNA form, the CDR3 reads TGTGCCAGCAGGTACTCTGGGGCAAACTATGGCTACACCTTC.

The V and J genes are TRBV24-1 and TRBJ2-1, with TRBD2 matching over 11 bases. CDR3 size: 16 residues. Germline lookup yields CDR1 KGHDR and CDR2 SFDVKD. The J segment lost 7 bases and the V segment lost 6 bases, leaving 10 bases of the junction unmatched. The CDR3 here is CATSMAQTSGTNEQFF. CDR3 bases: TGTGCCACCAGTATGGCTCAGACTAGCGGGACAAATGAGCAGTTCTTC.

The chain couples TRBV12-3 or TRBV12-4 to TRBJ2-2, with no clear D. V was cut by 8 bases and J by 7 bases, with 8 bases left in between. The length of the CDR3 is 11 residues. The CDR3 is CASGYLGELFF. The CDR3, as DNA: TGTGCCAGCGGCTACCTCGGGGAGCTGTTTTTT.

This clonotype has only a few counts. The rearrangement links TRBV7-3 to TRBJ1-1; 9 bases align to TRBD1. The V and J ends lost 0 bases and 8 bases, in that order; junction bases with no gene match: 4. Germline V gives CDR1 SGHTA, CDR2 FQGTGA. CDR3 length: 14 amino acids. CDR3 sequence reads: CASSLTGQGLEAFF. CDR3 nucleotides: TGTGCCAGCAGCTTAACGGGACAGGGTTTGGAAGCTTTCTTT. The entire variable domain, with the rest obtained from reference TRBV7-3 and TRBJ1-1, is as follows: GAGVSQTPSNKVTEKGKYVELRCDPISGHTALYWYRQSLGQGPEFLIYFQGTGAADDSGLPNDRFFAVRPEGSVSTLKIQRTERGDSAVYLCASSLTGQGLEAFFGQGTRLTVV.

V and J are TRBV7-6 and TRBJ2-5; D ambiguous. Germline V lookup: CDR1 SGHVS, CDR2 FNYEAQ. CDR3 length: 13 amino acids. V was pared by 1 base and J by 1 base, with 4 bases between. The CDR3 reads CASSLVIQETQYF. The CDR3 coding sequence is TGTGCCAGCAGCTTAGTGATCCAAGAGACCCAGTACTTC.

The chain carries TRBV27 and TRBJ2-7, with 9 bases fitting TRBD1. CDR3 length equals 14 residues. Looked up from germline, CDR1 is MNHEY and CDR2 is SMNVEV (reference sequence). The V gene end was trimmed by 5 bases and the J gene end by 3 bases; junction bases not matched to a gene: 5. CDR3 sequence reads: CASSPLTGGYEQYF. The DNA of the CDR3 is TGTGCCAGCAGTCCCCTGACAGGGGGCTACGAGCAGTACTTC.

This clonotype turned up a few times. This chain uses TRBV5-1 with TRBJ2-3; 11 bases agree with TRBD2. Per the germline V gene, CDR1 is SGHRS and CDR2 is YFSETQ. Trimming removed 0 bases from V and 3 bases from J; junction bases left unmatched: 3. The CDR3 contains 16 residues. The CDR3: CASSLATSGSTDTQYF. Written as DNA, the CDR3 is TGCGCCAGCAGCTTGGCCACTAGCGGGAGTACAGATACGCAGTATTTT.

The chain uses TRBV29-1 and TRBJ2-1; no clear D gene. The V end was cut by 5 bases, the J end by 4 bases, with 12 bases between. CDR3 size: 13 residues. Germline V gene data show CDR1 as SQVTM and CDR2 as ANQGSEA. CDR3: CSVYRTDYNEQFF. Here the CDR3 DNA reads TGCAGCGTTTACCGGACGGATTACAATGAGCAGTTCTTC.